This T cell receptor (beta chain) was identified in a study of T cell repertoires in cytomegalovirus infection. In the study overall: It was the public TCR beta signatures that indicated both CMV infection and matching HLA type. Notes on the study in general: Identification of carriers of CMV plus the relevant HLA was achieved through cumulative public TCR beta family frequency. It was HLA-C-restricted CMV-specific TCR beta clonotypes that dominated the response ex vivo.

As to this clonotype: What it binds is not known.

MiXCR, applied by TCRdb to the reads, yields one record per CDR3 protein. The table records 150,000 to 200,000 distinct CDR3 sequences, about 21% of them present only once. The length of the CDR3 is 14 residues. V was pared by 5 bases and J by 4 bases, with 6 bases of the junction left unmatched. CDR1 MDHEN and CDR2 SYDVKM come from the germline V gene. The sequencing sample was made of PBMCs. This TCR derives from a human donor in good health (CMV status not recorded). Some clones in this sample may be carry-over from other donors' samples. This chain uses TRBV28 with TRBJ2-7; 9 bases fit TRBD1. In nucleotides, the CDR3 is TGTGCCAGCAGTCCCTGGGACAGGGTTTACGAGCAGTACTTC. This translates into CASSPWDRVYEQYF.